The entry that follows covers one TCR beta chain sequence. The table came from immunoSEQ multiplex PCR; TCRdb's copy has only in-frame clones and leaves some out. The profile shows about 140,000 clones, 88% of them singletons. This sample stems from a study of control samples from healthy donors and cancer patients. V lost 7 bases and J lost 7, with 10 bases in between. The CDR3 contains 10 residues. The germline CDR1 and CDR2 sequences are DFQATT and SNEGSKA (reference sequence). This sequence joins TRBV20-1 and TRBJ1-2; unclear D gene. The sequenced sample was blood. This TCR derives from a woman between 25 and 40 years old in good health. CDR3 amino acids: CSVQGSGYTF. The CDR3 DNA reads TGCAGTGTACAAGGGTCTGGCTACACCTTC.